The 10 T cell receptor beta chains reported below all come from one sample, sequenced in a study of blood T cell repertoires in COVID-19. Sequencing used immunoSEQ multiplex PCR; TCRdb keeps in-frame clones, though not all of them. The sample contains more than 120,000 clones, approximately 90% of which appear only once. Sequenced material: peripheral blood. These TCRs come from a human donor in a cohort sampled during active COVID-19.

The chain combines TRBV7-2 with TRBJ1-3, with a weak D call TRBD1 (6 bases). V was shortened by 3 bases and J by 3 bases, with 24 bases between the two germline ends. Germline loops: CDR1 SGHTA, CDR2 FQGNSA. This CDR3 comprises 19 residues. The CDR3 DNA reads TGTGCCAGCAGCTTGAATCTTCGGCCGGGGTCAGGGGATGGAAACACCATATATTTT. As protein: CASSLNLRPGSGDGNTIYF.

The rearrangement uses TRBV19 and TRBJ2-5; 15 positions match TRBD2. With V trimmed by 5 bases and J by 2 bases, 0 bases remained unmatched. Germline CDR1 reads LNHDA; CDR2 reads SQIVND (reference sequence). This CDR3 contains 15 residues. CDR3 sequence: CASSGLAGGQETQYF. The CDR3 DNA is TGTGCCAGTAGTGGACTAGCGGGGGGGCAAGAGACCCAGTACTTC.

J is TRBJ2-7 and V is TRBV11-2; 8 bases line up with TRBD2. Per the germline V gene, CDR1 is SGHAT and CDR2 is FQNNGV. CDR3 size: 15 residues. Trimming took 4 bases from V and 3 from J; bases not matched to a gene: 8. The CDR3 sequence is CASSSGGGFYYEQYF. In nucleotides, the CDR3 is TGTGCCAGCAGCTCTGGCGGGGGGTTTTACTACGAGCAGTACTTC.

This chain joins TRBV6-5 and TRBJ2-1; tentative D call: TRBD2 (6 bases). The CDR3 sequence is 16 residues long. Trimming took 2 bases from V and 9 from J, leaving 20 bases between them. Germline CDR1 and CDR2: MNHEY and SVGAGI. CDR3 in amino acids: CASSYRAREPLGEQFF. The DNA for the CDR3 is TGTGCCAGCAGTTACCGCGCGCGGGAACCCTTGGGTGAGCAGTTCTTC.

V usage is TRBV19 and J usage is TRBJ2-5; tentative D call: TRBD1 (5 bases). Trimming shortened V by 7 bases and J by 8 bases, and 11 bases separated the two germline ends. Germline CDR1 is LNHDA and CDR2 is SQIVND (reference sequence). The CDR3 spans 11 residues. In DNA form, the CDR3 reads TGTGCCAGTATGGGAAGGGGAACCCAGTACTTC. Translating it yields CASMGRGTQYF.

The V gene is TRBV19, the J gene TRBJ1-5, with TRBD1 matching 9 bases. With 5 bases clipped from V and 3 bases from J, the junction kept 2 bases outside the gene matches. The CDR3 has 14 amino acids. Germline loops: CDR1 LNHDA, CDR2 SQIVND (reference sequence). DNA for the CDR3: TGTGCCAGTAGTCGACAGGGGGACAATCAGCCCCAGCATTTT. This codes for CASSRQGDNQPQHF. The complete variable domain, with remaining parts taken from reference TRBV19 and TRBJ1-5, reads DGGITQSPKYLFRKEGQNVTLSCEQNLNHDAMYWYRQDPGQGLRLIYYSQIVNDFQKGDIAEGYSVSREKKESFPLTVTSAQKNPTAFYLCASSRQGDNQPQHFGDGTRLSIL.

This chain connects TRBV4-2 to TRBJ1-2; TRBD1 matches at 8 bases. Losses at the gene ends were 2 bases for V and 3 bases for J; bases not matched to a gene: 8. There are 16 residues in the CDR3. CDR1 and CDR2 from the germline V gene are LGHNA and YNFKEQ. CDR3 DNA: TGTGCCAGCAGCCAATTTGGGACACAGGGGGACTATGGCTACACCTTC. Translating gives CASSQFGTQGDYGYTF.

The CDR3 DNA follows: TGTGCCAGCAGGGGCGGGGGGGCCTACAATGAGCAGTTCTTC. Amino acid sequence: CASRGGGAYNEQFF. The rearrangement links TRBV27 to TRBJ2-1, with 9 bases that match TRBD2. From germline, CDR1 is MNHEY and CDR2 SMNVEV (reference sequence). The ends lost 6 bases at V and 2 bases at J; junction bases unmatched: 2. This CDR3 has 14 residues.

The chain joins TRBV5-6 to TRBJ1-4; 7 positions agree with TRBD1. CDR3 length: 15 residues. Germline V lookup: CDR1 SGHDT, CDR2 YYEEEE. The junction had 6 bases not matched to a gene; V was cut back by 3 bases and J by 4 bases. The CDR3 DNA is TGTGCCAGCAGCTCACAGGGGCGGGATAATGAAAAACTGTTTTTT. Translating gives CASSSQGRDNEKLFF. Drawing the rest from reference TRBV5-6 and TRBJ1-4, the complete variable domain is DAGVTQSPTHLIKTRGQQVTLRCSPKSGHDTVSWYQQALGQGPQFIFQYYEEEERQRGNFPDRFSGHQFPNYSSELNVNALLLGDSALYLCASSSQGRDNEKLFFGSGTQLSVL.

The chain uses TRBV29-1 and TRBJ1-1; D not resolved. Germline CDR1 is SQVTM and CDR2 is ANQGSEA. V lost 5 bases to trimming and J lost 3 bases, with 13 bases between them. This CDR3 spans 13 amino acids. The chain's CDR3 is CSVSDGRDTEAFF. CDR3 in DNA: TGCAGCGTTTCAGACGGGAGAGACACTGAAGCTTTCTTT. The full variable domain, rest sourced from reference TRBV29-1 and TRBJ1-1, is SAVISQKPSRDICQRGTSLTIQCQVDSQVTMMFWYRQQPGQSLTLIATANQGSEATYESGFVIDKFPISRPNLTFSTLTVSNMSPEDSSIYLCSVSDGRDTEAFFGQGTRLTVV.